This T cell receptor (beta chain) emerged from a study of identifying expanded T cells in peripheral blood. Trimming cost V 0 bases and J 1 base, with 12 bases left between them. Germline V gives CDR1 KGHSH, CDR2 LQKENI. This CDR3 comprises 16 residues. Points from the study as a whole: Over two and four weeks, about 15 and 19 clones changed, versus approximately 1.2 between replicates.

Concerning this clone itself: The antigen is unknown.

Some clones are missing from TCRdb's copy, which holds only in-frame ones; the method was immunoSEQ multiplex PCR. The sample lists 100,000 to 150,000 clones; approximately 86% were seen once. No infections or other immune events were documented during collection. J is TRBJ1-1 and V is TRBV18; D is undetermined. The sequence came from a person aged 18 to 69 in good health. Sequencing was done on a sample of blood. CDR3 residues: CASSPPGRAGNTEAFF. For the CDR3, the DNA is TGTGCCAGCTCACCACCGGGAAGGGCGGGGAACACTGAAGCTTTCTTT.